The rows below give T cell receptor delta chains drawn from one sample of a study of Vδ1+ human thymocytes. TCRdb redid the clone calls on the multiplex PCR reads with CATT. Of 20,000 to 25,000 delta-chain clones in the sample, around 7.4% were seen once. The source material was Vdelta1+ gamma-delta thymocytes from the thymus. Every receptor here comes from a child less than two years old who had congenital heart surgery. CDR3s include the opening cysteine and the closing phenylalanine or tryptophan. A D gene is named only where the DNA matches it firmly. Clone size is stated in some rows and not others, as once, few, many or a class when expanded.

J	D	size	V	DNA	CDR3
TRDJ1	TRDD3	medium-sized	TRDV2	TGTGCCTGTGACACCGGATCTACTGGGGGAGAATCCGACACCGATAAACTCATCTTT	CACDTGSTGGESDTDKLIF
TRDJ1	.	.	TRDV1	TGTGCTCTTGGGGACGACTCATTCCTGAGGAGGACCGATAAACTCATCTTT	CALGDDSFLRRTDKLIF
TRDJ1	TRDD3	.	TRDV1	TGTGCTCTTGGGGAACTAGGGGGGGGATACGATAAACTCATCTTT	CALGELGGGYDKLIF
TRDJ1	TRDD3	few	TRDV1	TGTGCTCTTGGGGAAGATCGTGTACTGGGGGATGCCGCCGATAAACTCATCTTT	CALGEDRVLGDAADKLIF
TRDJ1	TRDD3	few	TRDV1	TGTGCTCTTGGGGAACCCTACGTACTGGGGGATAAAACCGATAAACTCATCTTT	CALGEPYVLGDKTDKLIF
TRDJ1	.	few	TRDV1	TGTGCTCTTGGGCTGCGGGTCCTCCCTCTCACCGATAAACTCATCTTT	CALGLRVLPLTDKLIF
TRDJ1	TRDD3	.	TRDV2	TGTGCCTGTGACACCGTAAACTGGGGACCACCACTCCGGGGGTACACCGATAAACTCATCTTT	CACDTVNWGPPLRGYTDKLIF
TRDJ1	.	.	TRDV1	TGTGCTCTTGGGGAGCGGCGACTGGGCCACTCAAACACCGATAAACTCATCTTT	CALGERRLGHSNTDKLIF
TRDJ1	.	.	TRDV1	TGTGCTCTTGGGGAACTTGCGAACACCGATAAACTCATCTTT	CALGELANTDKLIF
TRDJ1	TRDD3	few	TRDV1	TGTGCTCTTGGGGAACCCACATTTCCCCTCGCGCACCTCAGGGGGATACGCGGGAAGTACACCGATAAACTCATCTTT	CALGEPTFPLAHLRGIRGKYTDKLIF
TRDJ1	TRDD3	few	TRDV1	TGTGCTCTTGGGGAACGCGGTCCTAGGGGGATACGGGGGACCGATAAACTCATCTTT	CALGERGPRGIRGTDKLIF
TRDJ1	TRDD3	few	TRDV1	TGTGCTCTTGGGGAACTATTCCCGTACTGGGGGATAAAAGGCACCGATAAACTCATCTTT	CALGELFPYWGIKGTDKLIF
TRDJ1	.	.	TRDV1	TGTGCTCTTGGCGCCGGGACTACCTCACCCACCGATAAACTCATCTTT	CALGAGTTSPTDKLIF
TRDJ1	.	few	TRDV1	TGTGCTCTTGGGGCTCAGGCCTTCCTCCGCGCCTGGGGAGGGAGCACCGATAAACTCATCTTT	CALGAQAFLRAWGGSTDKLIF
TRDJ1	.	.	TRDV1	TGTGCTCTTGGGGAACGGAGTCATACCGATAAACTCATCTTT	CALGERSHTDKLIF
TRDJ1	TRDD3	few	TRDV1	TGTGCTCTTGGGGAACGGGCGTCTTCCTACAAGGTACTGGGGGATATGAGGACGTACACCGATAAACTCATCTTT	CALGERASSYKVLGDMRTYTDKLIF
TRDJ1	.	few	TRDV1	TGTGCTCTTGGGGAACCCCCTTCCCCTTACACCGATAAACTCATCTTT	CALGEPPSPYTDKLIF
TRDJ1	TRDD3	.	TRDV1	TGTGCTCTTGGGGCACTACAATTGATCGTTGTTGGGGGACCTCACGTGTACACCGATAAACTCATCTTT	CALGALQLIVVGGPHVYTDKLIF
TRDJ1	.	few	TRDV1	TGTGCTCTTGGGGACTCCTCATCGTCCACCGATAAACTCATCTTT	CALGDSSSSTDKLIF
TRDJ1	.	few	TRDV1	TGTGCTCTTGGGGAAGGAGGGAAGAGATGGGGGGACGGGACCGATAAACTCATCTTT	CALGEGGKRWGDGTDKLIF
TRDJ1	TRDD3	few	TRDV1	TGTGCTCTTGGGGATGTTCCTAGGGTAGGGGATACGCTTTCCGATAAACTCATCTTT	CALGDVPRVGDTLSDKLIF
TRDJ1	.	few	TRDV1	TGTGCTCTTGGGGGCCTCATTCCAACGGGCCGATACACCGATAAACTCATCTTT	CALGGLIPTGRYTDKLIF
TRDJ1	TRDD3	.	TRDV1	TGTGCTCTTGGGGAACTCCCTCTGGGGGATACGCTGGGAACCGATAAACTCATCTTT	CALGELPLGDTLGTDKLIF
TRDJ1	TRDD3	few	TRDV1	TGTGCTCTTGGGGAACTTTTCTCTACGCTGGGGGATACCTCACCAACCGATAGACTCATCTTT	CALGELFSTLGDTSPTDRLIF
TRDJ1	.	.	TRDV1	TGTGCTCTTGGGGAACAACGAAGCCTCCACACTTTCGATAAACTCATCTTT	CALGEQRSLHTFDKLIF
TRDJ1	.	few	TRDV1	TGTGCTCTTGGGGAACTCCCGGGTTACGGGGGTACCGATAAACTCATCTTT	CALGELPGYGGTDKLIF
TRDJ1	.	few	TRDV1	TGTGCTCTTGGGGCCACTTCCTACGTCTGGGGGTACACCGATAAACTCATCTTT	CALGATSYVWGYTDKLIF
TRDJ1	TRDD3	few	TRDV1	TGTGCTCTTGGGGTCCTATACCGGGTGGGGGATACGGATAAACTCATCTTT	CALGVLYRVGDTDKLIF
TRDJ1	.	few	TRDV1	TGTGCTCTTGGGGAAATGATCTCCTACGTTACTGGGGATAAACTCATCTTT	CALGEMISYVTGDKLIF
TRDJ1	TRDD3	.	TRDV1	TGTGCTCTTGGGGAACTACGGCCTCCCGTACTGGGGGATGGCACCGATAAACTCATCTTT	CALGELRPPVLGDGTDKLIF
TRDJ1	.	.	TRDV1	TGTGCTCTTGGGGAAGCGGCGAACGTGAATAAACTCATCTTT	CALGEAANVNKLIF
TRDJ1	.	few	TRDV1	TGTGCTCTTGGGGAAGGTCCCTACCCATCCCGAAACACCGATAAACTCATCTTT	CALGEGPYPSRNTDKLIF
TRDJ1	.	few	TRDV1	TGTGCTCTTGGGGAACTTTCGGCCGTTACAACCGATAAACTCATCTTT	CALGELSAVTTDKLIF
TRDJ1	.	few	TRDV1	TGTGCTCTTGGGGATACTAAAAGGGCCCCCCGGGATTGGGGGCCTACCGATAAACTCATCTTT	CALGDTKRAPRDWGPTDKLIF
TRDJ1	TRDD3	few	TRDV1	TGTGCTCTTGGGTGCGATCCCCGACTGGGGGACACCGATAAACTCATCTTT	CALGCDPRLGDTDKLIF